The 29 T cell receptor beta chains reported below all come from one sample, sequenced in a study of T cell repertoires in cytomegalovirus infection. TCRdb used MiXCR to reprocess the reads, holding one entry per CDR3 protein. Among about a million distinct CDR3 sequences, approximately 30% were seen once, and the ten largest hold 13%. No antigen is known for these receptors. Here the sequenced sample was cultured CD8+ T cells from PBMCs, taken from culture after CMV antigen stimulation. These receptors were obtained from a human donor in good health (CMV status not recorded). Some clones in this sample may be carry-over from other donors' samples.

This clonotype has at least ten counts. This chain links TRBV28 with TRBJ2-3, with TRBD2 matching 13 bases. CDR3 length: 14 amino acids. J was trimmed by 6 bases and V by 6 bases; bases with no gene match: 3. Germline CDR1 is MDHEN and CDR2 is SYDVKM. The CDR3 protein is CASSPGLAGDTQYF. Written as DNA, the CDR3 is TGTGCCAGCAGCCCGGGACTAGCGGGGGATACGCAGTATTTT.

This chain connects TRBV20-1 to TRBJ2-6; 11 bases are shared with TRBD1. V lost 5 bases to trimming and J lost 3 bases; unmatched junction nucleotides: 6. Germline V gene lookup returns CDR1 DFQATT and CDR2 SNEGSKA (reference sequence). The CDR3 contains 16 residues. The CDR3 sequence is CSADGQGAGGANVLTF. Here the CDR3 DNA reads TGCAGTGCTGATGGACAGGGGGCTGGTGGGGCCAACGTCCTGACTTTC.

This clonotype has a handful of counts. The rearrangement joins TRBV25-1 to TRBJ2-1; D not certain. Germline assignment: CDR1 MGHDK and CDR2 SYGVNS. Between the trimmed V and J ends, which lost 0 bases and 7 bases, there was a span of 10 bases. The length of the CDR3 is 14 residues. The CDR3 loop is CASSEYRVGNEQFF. In DNA form, the CDR3 reads TGTGCCAGCAGTGAATATAGGGTAGGGAATGAGCAGTTCTTC.

The V call is TRBV7-8, the J call TRBJ2-3, with 8 bases fitting TRBD1. Germline V gene sequence: CDR1 SGHVS, CDR2 FQNEAQ. The CDR3 has 16 residues. The trim removed 1 base at V and 5 bases at J, leaving 8 bases unmatched. The CDR3 DNA follows: TGTGCCAGCAGCTTAGGGGTCAGGGGGCGCGTAGATACGCAGTATTTT. Its protein product is CASSLGVRGRVDTQYF.

This clonotype was found many times. The chain carries TRBV27 and TRBJ1-1; 7 bases fit TRBD1. CDR3 length: 13 residues. Germline-derived CDR1 and CDR2 are MNHEY and SMNVEV (reference sequence). The trim removed 6 bases at V and 5 bases at J, leaving 6 bases unmatched. As DNA, the CDR3 is TGTGCCAGCAGCCTCTCGACAGGGACTGAAGCTTTCTTT. Translation gives CASSLSTGTEAFF.

This clonotype was detected only a few times. The chain joins TRBV6-1 to TRBJ1-2; D remains ambiguous. The germline gives CDR1 MNHNS, CDR2 SASEGT. The CDR3 runs to 12 residues. Trimming pared 6 bases from V and 6 bases from J, leaving 11 bases between. The CDR3 spells CASSGEGDGYTF. The CDR3 nucleotides are TGTGCCAGCAGCGGGGAAGGAGATGGCTACACCTTC.

V usage is TRBV19 and J usage is TRBJ2-2, with TRBD2 matching over 9 bases. The CDR3 is made up of 16 amino acids. Germline V CDR1 and CDR2: LNHDA, SQIVND (reference sequence). With V trimmed by 3 bases and J by 5 bases, 7 bases remained unmatched. In DNA form, the CDR3 reads TGTGCCAGTAGTATTTTCGGCGGGGGGGCGACCGGGGAGCTGTTTTTT. Protein: CASSIFGGGATGELFF.

There are a few counts of this clonotype. The chain joins TRBV12-5 to TRBJ1-1, with unresolved D. V was trimmed by 2 bases and J by 6 bases, leaving 13 bases between them. Germline V CDR1 and CDR2: LGHNT, FRNRAP. The CDR3 is 14 residues long. As DNA, the CDR3 is TGTGCTAGTGGTTTGTCCGGCCCCTTAGCTGAAGCTTTCTTT. Protein: CASGLSGPLAEAFF. Together with reference TRBV12-5 and TRBJ1-1, the CDR3 gives the full variable domain: DARVTQTPRHKVTEMGQEVTMRCQPILGHNTVFWYRQTMMQGLELLAYFRNRAPLDDSGMPKDRFSAEMPDATLATLKIQPSEPRDSAVYFCASGLSGPLAEAFFGQGTRLTVV.

The V and J genes are TRBV5-6 and TRBJ2-1, with a weak D call TRBD1 (6 bases). Trimming cost V 4 bases and J 5 bases, with 19 bases left between them. Germline V gene lookup returns CDR1 SGHDT and CDR2 YYEEEE. This CDR3 is 16 amino acids long. The CDR3 DNA reads as TGTGCCAGCAGCCGGGGCGGTACAGGGTCCCACAATGAGCAGTTCTTC. Its protein product is CASSRGGTGSHNEQFF.

This chain connects TRBV6-5 to TRBJ2-2, with 7 bases lining up with TRBD2. The CDR3 consists of 17 residues. In germline, CDR1 is MNHEY, CDR2 SVGAGI. V trimming: 6 bases; J trimming: 3 bases; junction bases outside the gene matches: 13. The CDR3 sequence is CASSPGFGGMYTGELFF. In DNA, the CDR3 is TGTGCCAGCAGCCCCGGTTTCGGGGGGATGTACACCGGGGAGCTGTTTTTT.

In its sample, this clonotype was seen a few times. This chain connects TRBV6-5 to TRBJ1-2; D is unresolved. Trimming cost V 10 bases and J 2 bases, with 8 bases left between them. Germline V gene lookup returns CDR1 MNHEY and CDR2 SVGAGI. The CDR3 has 11 residues. The CDR3 loop reads CATIRNYGYTF. CDR3 sequence (DNA): TGTGCCACCATTCGGAACTATGGCTACACCTTC.

Ten or more counts support this clonotype. The V call is TRBV4-1, the J call TRBJ1-1; TRBD1 matches at 8 bases. Germline CDR1 reads MGHRA; CDR2 reads YSYEKL. The J segment lost 1 base and the V segment lost 0 bases, leaving 7 bases of the junction unmatched. CDR3 length: 17 residues. The CDR3 sequence is CASSQDWAGGANTEAFF. DNA of the CDR3: TGCGCCAGCAGCCAAGATTGGGCAGGGGGCGCGAACACTGAAGCTTTCTTT.

This clonotype was counted between two and nine times. The V and J genes are TRBV7-8 and TRBJ2-1, with D possibly TRBD1 on 5 matching bases. The length of the CDR3 is 15 residues. V lost 1 base and J 2 bases, leaving 9 bases between the germline ends. Germline CDR1 SGHVS, CDR2 FQNEAQ. Here the CDR3 reads CASSLEAGPYNEQFF. DNA of the CDR3: TGTGCCAGCAGCTTAGAGGCAGGGCCCTACAATGAGCAGTTCTTC.

Only a few counts were recorded for this clonotype. The chain links TRBV12-3 or TRBV12-4 to TRBJ1-5, with D unresolved. V lost 3 bases, J lost 3 bases, and 6 bases lay in between. The CDR3 runs to 13 residues. CDR3 in amino acids: CASSFPPNQPQHF. DNA for the CDR3: TGTGCCAGCAGTTTCCCCCCCAATCAGCCCCAGCATTTT.

This clonotype was seen a handful of times. J is TRBJ2-7 and V is TRBV4-2; 8 bases agree with TRBD1. This CDR3 comprises 16 residues. The V gene end was trimmed by 6 bases and the J gene end by 6 bases; junction bases not matched to a gene: 16. The germline gives CDR1 LGHNA, CDR2 YNFKEQ. In nucleotides, the CDR3 is TGTGCCAGCAGTCCAAGGAGTAGGACAGGGACCTCCGAGCAGTACTTC. Protein: CASSPRSRTGTSEQYF.

Only a few counts were recorded for this clonotype. The chain carries TRBV27 and TRBJ2-1; 9 nucleotides line up with TRBD2. Germline assignment: CDR1 MNHEY and CDR2 SMNVEV (reference sequence). The CDR3 is 19 residues long. Germline trimming cut 6 bases from V and 4 bases from J; bases unmatched to any gene: 19. The CDR3 is CASSLPPPLRGGDYNEQFF. The CDR3 region has the DNA TGTGCCAGCAGCTTACCCCCCCCCCTCCGCGGGGGGGATTACAATGAGCAGTTCTTC.

This clonotype was detected only a few times. The chain employs TRBV18 and TRBJ1-2; 10 nucleotides agree with TRBD1. The CDR3 is 16 residues long. Losses at the gene ends were 3 bases for V and 1 base for J; bases not matched to a gene: 5. Germline V gene sequence: CDR1 KGHSH, CDR2 LQKENI. The CDR3 nucleotides read TGTGCCAGCTCACCGCGGACAGGGGGGTATAACTATGGCTACACCTTC. Residues: CASSPRTGGYNYGYTF.

This clonotype was seen only a few times. This sequence joins TRBV27 and TRBJ2-2; the match to TRBD2 covers 9 bases. Germline values: CDR1 MNHEY, CDR2 SMNVEV (reference sequence). The CDR3 has 16 amino acids. The V segment lost 9 bases and the J segment 2 bases; nucleotides outside the gene matches: 10. CDR3 protein: CASRARLADNTGELFF. The CDR3 region has the DNA TGTGCCAGTAGAGCCAGACTAGCGGATAACACCGGGGAGCTGTTTTTT.

The CDR3 DNA reads as TGTGCCAGCAGTTTGGTCGGCGGGCATCAGCAGTTCTTC. It encodes CASSLVGGHQQFF. V is TRBV27 and J is TRBJ2-1, with D possibly TRBD2 on 5 matching bases. Trimming took off 3 bases at V and 11 bases at J, with 14 bases between the two ends. Germline assignment: CDR1 MNHEY and CDR2 SMNVEV (reference sequence). The CDR3 has 13 residues.

This clonotype was seen at least ten times. The CDR3 DNA sequence: TGTGCCAGCAGCCTGCTGGCCTCTTCTAACTATGGCTACACCTTC. This translates into CASSLLASSNYGYTF. The V and J genes are TRBV7-8 and TRBJ1-2; D not certain. CDR3 length: 15 amino acids. CDR1 SGHVS and CDR2 FQNEAQ come from the germline V gene. Trimming stripped 5 bases from V and 0 bases from J, with 13 bases between. Full variable domain (remainder filled in from reference TRBV7-8 and TRBJ1-2): GAGVSQSPRYKVAKRGQDVALRCDPISGHVSLFWYQQALGQGPEFLTYFQNEAQLDKSGLPSDRFFAERPEGSVSTLKIQRTQQEDSAVYLCASSLLASSNYGYTFGSGTRLTVV.

The chain joins TRBV12-3 or TRBV12-4 to TRBJ2-3; possibly TRBD2 for D (6 bases). CDR3 length equals 14 residues. The V end was cut by 4 bases, the J end by 2 bases, with 10 bases between. The CDR3 DNA reads TGTGCCAGCAGTTGGCGGGGCCCCACAGATACGCAGTATTTT. It yields the protein CASSWRGPTDTQYF.

This clonotype occurred many times. The chain is built from TRBV7-9 and TRBJ2-3; the D is unclear. This CDR3 contains 16 residues. Germline assignment: CDR1 SEHNR and CDR2 FQNEAQ (reference sequence). The germline V and J ends were trimmed by 5 bases and 2 bases, with 17 bases remaining between them. The CDR3 DNA is TGTGCCAGCAGCCCTCCGGGCCCCGGCACCACAGATACGCAGTATTTT. It is translated as CASSPPGPGTTDTQYF.

The chain links TRBV14 to TRBJ2-1; D assignment may be TRBD1 or TRBD2 (5 bases each). There are 15 residues in the CDR3. Germline V gene lookup returns CDR1 SGHDN and CDR2 FVKESK. Trimming stripped 1 base from V and 13 bases from J, with 20 bases between. CDR3 nucleotide sequence: TGTGCCAGCAGCCAAGTTTTGGGACGGGGAAATATCCAGTTCTTC. The encoded protein is CASSQVLGRGNIQFF.

This chain joins TRBV7-8 and TRBJ2-7; D gene unclear. This CDR3 has 14 amino acids. V lost 1 base and J lost 0, with 7 bases in between. Germline-derived CDR1 and CDR2 are SGHVS and FQNEAQ. The CDR3 region is CASSLGHLSYEQYV. The CDR3 nucleotides read TGTGCCAGCAGCTTAGGGCACCTCTCCTACGAGCAGTACGTC.

The chain combines TRBV7-2 with TRBJ2-1; tentative D call: TRBD1 (5 bases). Trimming left V 5 bases short and J 10 bases short, with 27 bases between. Germline CDR1 reads SGHTA; CDR2 reads FQGNSA. This CDR3 region has 17 residues. CDR3 in amino acids: CASSINPTAALHPEQFF. The DNA for the CDR3 is TGTGCCAGCAGCATAAACCCGACAGCCGCCCTTCACCCCGAGCAGTTCTTC.

The chain links TRBV7-9 to TRBJ2-3; TRBD2 agrees at 8 bases. Per germline, CDR1 SEHNR and CDR2 FQNEAQ (reference sequence). This CDR3 region has 19 residues. J was trimmed by 0 bases and V by 5 bases; bases with no gene match: 16. CDR3 protein: CASSGWRSGGDTSTDTQYF. Here the CDR3 DNA reads TGTGCCAGCAGCGGGTGGAGAAGCGGGGGTGATACTAGCACAGATACGCAGTATTTT. Full variable domain (rest looked up from reference TRBV7-9 and TRBJ2-3): DTGVSQNPRHKITKRGQNVTFRCDPISEHNRLYWYRQTLGQGPEFLTYFQNEAQLEKSRLLSDRFSAERPKGSFSTLEIQRTEQGDSAMYLCASSGWRSGGDTSTDTQYFGPGTRLTVL.

The chain combines TRBV4-3 with TRBJ2-5; 7 positions agree with TRBD2. CDR3 size: 14 residues. Trimming cost V 0 bases and J 9 bases; bases outside gene matches: 7. CDR1 and CDR2 from the germline V gene are LGHNA and YSLEER. The CDR3 sequence: CASSQDGGGMAQYF. The CDR3 DNA sequence: TGCGCCAGCAGCCAAGATGGCGGGGGTATGGCCCAGTACTTC.

This clonotype appeared a few times. J is TRBJ1-2 and V is TRBV19; TRBD1 might be the D (5 bases). This CDR3 contains 15 residues. The germline V gene encodes CDR1 LNHDA and CDR2 SQIVND (reference sequence). V lost 6 bases and J 2 bases, leaving 16 bases between the germline ends. The CDR3 nucleotides read TGTGCCAGTAGGAGACGGGACTTTTCGAACTATGGCTACACCTTC. Its translation is CASRRRDFSNYGYTF.

Note on this clonotype: With a much larger clone just one base away, this may be a read error. This rearrangement joins TRBV7-6 to TRBJ1-2; D unresolved. Germline values: CDR1 SGHVS, CDR2 FNYEAQ. V lost 3 bases and J lost 4, with 12 bases in between. This CDR3 has 14 residues. The chain's CDR3 is CASSFLDTGYGYTF. CDR3 bases: TGTGCCAGCAGCTTTCTAGACACCGGCTATGGCTACACCTTC. Full variable domain (missing parts from reference TRBV7-6 and TRBJ1-2): GAGVSQSPRYKVTKRGQDVALRCDPISGHVSLYWYRQALGQGPEFLTYFNYEAQQDKSGLPNDRFSAERPEGSISTLTIQRTEQRDSAMYRCASSFLDTGYGYTFGSGTRLTVV.